The clone carrying this T cell receptor beta chain was counted between two and nine times. What it recognizes is unknown. This sample stems from a study of T-cell reconstitution after alpha-beta-depleted transplantation in children. The length of the CDR3 is 13 residues. Germline lookup yields CDR1 SQVTM and CDR2 ANQGSEA. V was trimmed by 3 bases and J by 2 bases, leaving 11 bases between them. General observations from the study: Diversity and T-cell counts at one year after transplant derived mostly from new T cells.

Construction of the TCRbeta library involved unique molecular identifiers. MiXCR was run by TCRdb on the PCR reads, yielding one entry per CDR3 protein. The data contain approximately 47,000 distinct CDR3 sequences, approximately 52% of them singletons. Sequencing used peripheral blood, obtained before TCRalphabeta/CD19-depleted stem cell transplant. This clonotype was sampled from a boy under two years old with SCID, due to receive a stem cell transplant. The chain is built from TRBV29-1 and TRBJ2-7; TRBD2 is a possible D gene (5 bases). CDR3 amino acids: CSVDAGDTYEQYF. CDR3 in DNA: TGCAGCGTTGATGCGGGCGACACCTACGAGCAGTACTTC.